These T cell receptor beta chains were read from a single sample in a study of control samples from healthy donors and cancer patients. Some clones are missing from TCRdb's copy, which holds only in-frame ones; the method was immunoSEQ multiplex PCR. The table lists 130,000 or so clones, more than 80% of them singletons, with about 7.1% in the top ten. The sequencing input was blood. These receptors originate from a man aged 18-30 years in good health. Both conserved end residues are part of each CDR3. Fields, in order: V gene, D gene, J gene, CDR3 length, clone size, CDR3 DNA, CDR3 protein. D genes are given only for firm matches. Rows give clone size only sometimes, using once, few, many, or a class for an expanded clone.

V gene: TRBV27
D gene: NA
J gene: TRBJ1-2
CDR3 length: 17
clone size: NA
CDR3 DNA: TGTGCCAGCAGTTTAGGCAGGGGCCAACCGGAAGGCTATGGCTACACCTTC
CDR3 protein: CASSLGRGQPEGYGYTF

V gene: TRBV5-3
D gene: NA
J gene: TRBJ2-7
CDR3 length: 15
clone size: few
CDR3 DNA: TGTGCCAGAAGCTTGTATAGGGGGAGGCTCTACGAGCAGTACTTC
CDR3 protein: CARSLYRGRLYEQYF

V gene: TRBV21-1
D gene: NA
J gene: TRBJ1-1
CDR3 length: 20
clone size: NA
CDR3 DNA: TGTGCCAGCAGCAAAGCGGCAGGTTTTTCCGGGACAGGGGTAAGGACTGAAGCTTTCTTT
CDR3 protein: CASSKAAGFSGTGVRTEAFF

V gene: TRBV11-2
D gene: TRBD1
J gene: TRBJ2-7
CDR3 length: 14
clone size: NA
CDR3 DNA: TGTGCCAGCAGCCAAGGGACAGGGGGAGCAGAGCAGTACTTC
CDR3 protein: CASSQGTGGAEQYF

V gene: TRBV15
D gene: NA
J gene: TRBJ1-6
CDR3 length: 13
clone size: few
CDR3 DNA: TGTGCCACCAGCAGAGAATGGAGTTCACCCCTCCACTTT
CDR3 protein: CATSREWSSPLHF

V gene: TRBV9
D gene: NA
J gene: TRBJ2-1
CDR3 length: 17
clone size: NA
CDR3 DNA: TGTGCCAGCAGCGCAAATGTAGGGGGATTCAAAAACAATGAGCAGTTCTTC
CDR3 protein: CASSANVGGFKNNEQFF

V gene: TRBV7-8
D gene: NA
J gene: TRBJ1-4
CDR3 length: 15
clone size: NA
CDR3 DNA: TGTGCCAGCAGCTTAAGAAGGACACTAAATGAAAAACTGTTTTTT
CDR3 protein: CASSLRRTLNEKLFF

V gene: TRBV19
D gene: TRBD2
J gene: TRBJ2-1
CDR3 length: 17
clone size: NA
CDR3 DNA: TGTGCCAGTAGTTTCTCGGGACTGAGCGCCCGGGGGGATGAGCAGTTCTTC
CDR3 protein: CASSFSGLSARGDEQFF

V gene: TRBV6-6
D gene: NA
J gene: TRBJ2-3
CDR3 length: 13
clone size: NA
CDR3 DNA: TGTGCCAGCAGTTACTCCCAGGGCGATACGCAGTATTTT
CDR3 protein: CASSYSQGDTQYF

V gene: TRBV5-1
D gene: NA
J gene: TRBJ1-1
CDR3 length: 14
clone size: NA
CDR3 DNA: TGCGCCAGCAGCGCGGAGCCATTGAACACTGAAGCTTTCTTT
CDR3 protein: CASSAEPLNTEAFF

V gene: TRBV18
D gene: NA
J gene: TRBJ1-1
CDR3 length: 16
clone size: NA
CDR3 DNA: TGTGCCAGCTCACCGTCCGTTGGGGGGGAATGGACTGAAGCTTTCTTT
CDR3 protein: CASSPSVGGEWTEAFF

V gene: TRBV7-7
D gene: NA
J gene: TRBJ1-5
CDR3 length: 14
clone size: NA
CDR3 DNA: TGTGCCAGCAGCTTAGAACCGTACAATCAGCCCCAGCATTTT
CDR3 protein: CASSLEPYNQPQHF

V gene: TRBV13
D gene: TRBD1
J gene: TRBJ2-4
CDR3 length: 14
clone size: NA
CDR3 DNA: TGTGCCAGCAGCACGGGGACAGGAGAAAACATTCAGTACTTC
CDR3 protein: CASSTGTGENIQYF

V gene: TRBV7-3
D gene: TRBD2
J gene: TRBJ2-1
CDR3 length: 15
clone size: NA
CDR3 DNA: TGTGCCAGCAGCCCCGGACTAGCGGGGACAGACGAGCAGTTCTTC
CDR3 protein: CASSPGLAGTDEQFF

V gene: TRBV13
D gene: NA
J gene: TRBJ1-2
CDR3 length: 14
clone size: few
CDR3 DNA: TGTGCCAGCAGCCAGATGACGGGTTTCTATGGCTACACCTTC
CDR3 protein: CASSQMTGFYGYTF

V gene: TRBV7-9
D gene: TRBD2
J gene: TRBJ2-1
CDR3 length: 15
clone size: NA
CDR3 DNA: TGTGCCAGCAGCCAGACTAGCGGGGGGCCAGGGGAGCAGTTCTTC
CDR3 protein: CASSQTSGGPGEQFF

V gene: TRBV4-1
D gene: NA
J gene: TRBJ2-3
CDR3 length: 11
clone size: NA
CDR3 DNA: TGCGCCAGCTTCAGCACAGATACGCAGTATTTT
CDR3 protein: CASFSTDTQYF

V gene: TRBV13
D gene: TRBD1
J gene: TRBJ1-1
CDR3 length: 15
clone size: NA
CDR3 DNA: TGTGCCAGCAGCTACGGTGACAGGGTCGGCTCTGAAGCTTTCTTT
CDR3 protein: CASSYGDRVGSEAFF

V gene: TRBV7-9
D gene: NA
J gene: TRBJ2-3
CDR3 length: 15
clone size: NA
CDR3 DNA: TGTGCCAGCAGCCCCTCCAGGGGGGGGACAGATACGCAGTATTTT
CDR3 protein: CASSPSRGGTDTQYF

V gene: TRBV3-1/TRBV3-2
D gene: NA
J gene: TRBJ2-7
CDR3 length: 12
clone size: NA
CDR3 DNA: TGTGCCAGCAGCCAAGGCCAGCTACGACAGTACTTC
CDR3 protein: CASSQGQLRQYF

V gene: TRBV3-1/TRBV3-2
D gene: NA
J gene: TRBJ1-1
CDR3 length: 15
clone size: NA
CDR3 DNA: TGTGCCAGCAGCCGGACAGCCGCAATGAACACTGAAGCTTTCTTT
CDR3 protein: CASSRTAAMNTEAFF

V gene: TRBV11-2
D gene: TRBD1
J gene: TRBJ2-7
CDR3 length: 18
clone size: NA
CDR3 DNA: TGTGCCAGCAGCTATTCCGATTGGGGACAGGGGATCCCCTACGAGCAGTACTTC
CDR3 protein: CASSYSDWGQGIPYEQYF

V gene: TRBV19
D gene: TRBD2
J gene: TRBJ2-7
CDR3 length: 15
clone size: NA
CDR3 DNA: TGTGCCAGTAGTCAGCGGGGAGGATCCCCCTACGAGCAGTACTTC
CDR3 protein: CASSQRGGSPYEQYF

V gene: TRBV12-2
D gene: NA
J gene: TRBJ1-5
CDR3 length: 13
clone size: NA
CDR3 DNA: TGTGCAAGTCGCTTATTGCCGAATCAGCCCCAGCATTTT
CDR3 protein: CASRLLPNQPQHF

V gene: TRBV5-4
D gene: NA
J gene: TRBJ2-7
CDR3 length: 13
clone size: NA
CDR3 DNA: TGTGCCAGCAGCTTGGAGGGGATCCTCAGGCAGTACTTC
CDR3 protein: CASSLEGILRQYF

V gene: TRBV4-1
D gene: TRBD2
J gene: TRBJ2-7
CDR3 length: 17
clone size: NA
CDR3 DNA: TGCGCCAGCAGCCCCCAGGGAGGAGCGGGGGGTACCTACGAGCAGTACTTC
CDR3 protein: CASSPQGGAGGTYEQYF

V gene: TRBV12-3/TRBV12-4
D gene: NA
J gene: TRBJ1-1
CDR3 length: 12
clone size: once
CDR3 DNA: TGTGCCAGCAGTTTGAGCGGGGTTTCAGCTTTCTTT
CDR3 protein: CASSLSGVSAFF

V gene: TRBV10-3
D gene: TRBD1
J gene: TRBJ1-4
CDR3 length: 15
clone size: NA
CDR3 DNA: TGTGCCATCAGTCCGAACAGGGGCACTAATGAAAAACTGTTTTTT
CDR3 protein: CAISPNRGTNEKLFF

V gene: TRBV18
D gene: TRBD1
J gene: TRBJ1-4
CDR3 length: 15
clone size: NA
CDR3 DNA: TGTGCCAGCTCATCGCCTAGGGGGCTGATTGAAAAACTGTTTTTT
CDR3 protein: CASSSPRGLIEKLFF

V gene: TRBV6-6
D gene: TRBD2
J gene: TRBJ2-5
CDR3 length: 15
clone size: NA
CDR3 DNA: TGTGCCAGCAGTCTACTAGCGGGGGGGTGGGAGACCCAGTACTTC
CDR3 protein: CASSLLAGGWETQYF

V gene: TRBV5-1
D gene: TRBD1
J gene: TRBJ1-1
CDR3 length: 15
clone size: NA
CDR3 DNA: TGCGCCAGCAGCTTGCCCGGGACAGGGAACACTGAAGCTTTCTTT
CDR3 protein: CASSLPGTGNTEAFF

V gene: TRBV5-4
D gene: TRBD1
J gene: TRBJ2-2
CDR3 length: 16
clone size: NA
CDR3 DNA: TGTGCCAGCAGCTCCCGGACAGGGGGCGACACCGGGGAGCTGTTTTTT
CDR3 protein: CASSSRTGGDTGELFF

V gene: TRBV23-1
D gene: NA
J gene: TRBJ2-7
CDR3 length: 16
clone size: NA
CDR3 DNA: TGCGCCAGCAGTCAATCGTTCAGGGGGGTTTCCTACGAGCAGTACTTC
CDR3 protein: CASSQSFRGVSYEQYF

V gene: TRBV6-4
D gene: NA
J gene: TRBJ1-5
CDR3 length: 15
clone size: NA
CDR3 DNA: TGTGCCAGCAGTGTATTCAGGGGAAGGAGTCAGCCCCAGCATTTT
CDR3 protein: CASSVFRGRSQPQHF

V gene: TRBV24-1
D gene: TRBD1
J gene: TRBJ1-4
CDR3 length: 16
clone size: NA
CDR3 DNA: TGTGCCACCAGTAAGGGACAGGGGGCTACTAATGAAAAACTGTTTTTT
CDR3 protein: CATSKGQGATNEKLFF

V gene: TRBV25-1
D gene: TRBD1
J gene: TRBJ1-1
CDR3 length: 15
clone size: NA
CDR3 DNA: TGTGCCAGCAGTGAGACCACAGGGGAGACCACTGAAGCTTTCTTT
CDR3 protein: CASSETTGETTEAFF